One sample yielded the 13 T cell receptor beta chains listed below, sequenced in a study of T-cell reconstitution after alpha-beta-depleted transplantation in children. Unique molecular identifiers were used to barcode this TCRbeta library. MiXCR, run by TCRdb on the PCR reads, gives a single entry per CDR3 protein. Among around 700,000 distinct CDR3 sequences, around 13% were seen once, and the ten largest hold 0.65% to 0.9%. The sample was PBMCs, taken before TCRalphabeta/CD19-depleted stem cell transplant. These TCRs come from a girl aged 2 to 9 with congenital amegakaryocytic thrombocytopenia, due to receive a stem cell transplant.

This clonotype was observed many times. V gene TRBV11-2 combines with J gene TRBJ2-1, with 13 bases fitting TRBD2. CDR3 size: 15 residues. The V gene end was trimmed by 5 bases and the J gene end by 8 bases; junction bases not matched to a gene: 6. Germline V gene data show CDR1 as SGHAT and CDR2 as FQNNGV. In DNA, the CDR3 is TGTGCCAGCAGCACCCGGACTAGCGGGAGAGATGAGCAGTTCTTC. Protein sequence: CASSTRTSGRDEQFF.

This clonotype was detected ten times or more. This sequence joins TRBV10-2 and TRBJ2-2; TRBD2 agrees at 9 bases. Trimming cost V 6 bases and J 4 bases; bases outside gene matches: 6. The CDR3 is made up of 15 amino acids. CDR1 is WSHSY, CDR2 SAAADI, per germline. This CDR3 reads CASRYSGSGTGELFF. CDR3 nucleotide sequence: TGCGCCAGCAGGTATAGCGGGAGCGGCACCGGGGAGCTGTTTTTT.

This clonotype was counted a few times. The chain has TRBV7-9 and TRBJ2-1, with TRBD1 matching over 11 bases. Germline trimming cut 8 bases from V and 9 bases from J; bases unmatched to any gene: 12. The germline CDR1 and CDR2 sequences are SEHNR and FQNEAQ (reference sequence). The CDR3 loop spans 15 amino acids. The CDR3 sequence is CASEIRWGQGGEQFF. CDR3 DNA sequence: TGTGCCAGCGAAATCCGCTGGGGACAGGGGGGTGAGCAGTTCTTC.

This clonotype was seen a few times. The chain has TRBV29-1 and TRBJ2-3, with 12 bases fitting TRBD2. In germline, CDR1 is SQVTM, CDR2 ANQGSEA. CDR3 length: 14 residues. With V trimmed by 6 bases and J by 4 bases, 5 bases remained unmatched. The CDR3 sequence is CSVAGLAGADTQYF. CDR3 sequence (DNA): TGCAGCGTCGCGGGACTAGCGGGTGCAGATACGCAGTATTTT.

This clonotype was observed a handful of times. The V and J genes are TRBV5-1 and TRBJ2-7; no reliable D call. Trimming removed 0 bases at V and 3 bases at J, with 13 bases between. The CDR3 extends over 15 amino acids. Germline loops: CDR1 SGHRS, CDR2 YFSETQ. The CDR3 DNA reads as TGCGCCAGCAGCTTGGAATTTGGGGTAGTCTACGAGCAGTACTTC. Amino acids: CASSLEFGVVYEQYF.

This clonotype was recorded at least ten times. The chain links TRBV20-1 to TRBJ2-1, with 9 positions matching TRBD2. The CDR3 extends over 15 amino acids. The ends lost 5 bases at V and 8 bases at J; junction bases unmatched: 13. In germline, CDR1 is DFQATT, CDR2 SNEGSKA (reference sequence). The CDR3 is CSAGILAGGTHEQFF. The CDR3 region has the DNA TGCAGTGCTGGAATACTGGCGGGAGGGACACATGAGCAGTTCTTC.

This clonotype appeared a few times. V usage is TRBV28 and J usage is TRBJ1-5; D is undetermined. CDR3 length equals 15 residues. Germline CDR1 and CDR2: MDHEN and SYDVKM. The germline V and J ends were trimmed by 9 bases and 0 bases, with 15 bases remaining between them. CDR3 in amino acids: CASLPVWGSNQPQHF. The CDR3 DNA follows: TGTGCCAGTCTGCCGGTATGGGGTAGCAATCAGCCCCAGCATTTT.

V is TRBV20-1 and J is TRBJ2-4, with TRBD1 matching over 7 bases. Germline-derived CDR1 and CDR2 are DFQATT and SNEGSKA (reference sequence). This CDR3 has 13 residues. The junction had 9 bases not matched to a gene; V was cut back by 5 bases and J by 8 bases. CDR3 in amino acids: CSARTTGWDIQYF. The CDR3 nucleotides read TGCAGTGCTCGAACGACAGGGTGGGACATTCAGTACTTC.

This clonotype showed up just a few times. The chain combines TRBV29-1 with TRBJ2-7; D possibly corresponds to TRBD1 (6 bases). Between the trimmed V and J ends, which lost 2 bases and 4 bases, there was a span of 18 bases. The length of the CDR3 is 15 residues. Germline assignment: CDR1 SQVTM and CDR2 ANQGSEA. The CDR3 reads CSVEFPDRIPYEQYF. As DNA, the CDR3 is TGCAGCGTTGAATTCCCCGACAGGATCCCATACGAGCAGTACTTC.

The chain joins TRBV7-9 to TRBJ2-1; the match to TRBD1 covers 8 bases. Germline lookup yields CDR1 SEHNR and CDR2 FQNEAQ (reference sequence). With V trimmed by 8 bases and J by 3 bases, 9 bases remained unmatched. CDR3 length equals 15 residues. The CDR3 protein is CASCSGTGLYNEQFF. In DNA, the CDR3 is TGTGCCAGCTGTTCCGGGACAGGTCTCTACAATGAGCAGTTCTTC.

V and J are TRBV5-5 and TRBJ2-7, with D perhaps matching TRBD2 (5 bases). There are 14 residues in the CDR3. The germline gives CDR1 SGHKS, CDR2 YYEKEE (reference sequence). V lost 4 bases and J lost 2, with 13 bases in between. The CDR3 nucleotides read TGTGCCAGCAGCCTTCCGGCGCGGGCCTACGAGCAGTACTTC. The encoded protein is CASSLPARAYEQYF.

This clonotype was seen ten or more times. The chain carries TRBV5-1 and TRBJ2-7; D unresolved. V was shortened by 1 base and J by 2 bases, with 10 bases between the two germline ends. In germline, CDR1 is SGHRS, CDR2 YFSETQ. CDR3 length: 14 residues. The CDR3 DNA reads TGCGCCAGCAGCTTGTGGGATCAAACCTACGAGCAGTACTTC. The encoded protein is CASSLWDQTYEQYF.

Many counts were recorded for this clonotype. V and J are TRBV5-1 and TRBJ2-7, with 11 bases fitting TRBD2. The trim removed 0 bases at V and 5 bases at J, leaving 10 bases unmatched. The CDR3 covers 17 residues. Germline V gene sequence: CDR1 SGHRS, CDR2 YFSETQ. CDR3 residues: CASSLAPLAGAFNEQYF. The CDR3 region has the DNA TGCGCCAGCAGCTTGGCCCCACTAGCGGGAGCATTCAACGAGCAGTACTTC. Filled out from reference TRBV5-1 and TRBJ2-7, the complete variable domain reads KAGVTQTPRYLIKTRGQQVTLSCSPISGHRSVSWYQQTPGQGLQFLFEYFSETQRNKGNFPGRFSGRQFSNSRSEMNVSTLELGDSALYLCASSLAPLAGAFNEQYFGPGTRLTVT.